A single TCR beta chain is shown here with its context. These data belong to a study of blood T cell repertoires in COVID-19. The overall study: Both acute and convalescent COVID-19 samples were obtained from the United States, Italy and Spain. PBMCs, B-cell-depleted T cells, or T cells provided the cDNA or gDNA that made up the material.

Source study methods: Counts of nucleated cells, estimated from reference gene primer amplification, were obtained. Sequenced by immunoSEQ multiplex PCR; TCRdb stores in-frame clones only, minus some. V and J calls and clone size are given by that table; D and trimming were obtained from the DNA. This table holds approximately 100,000 clones, roughly 79% found once. Between the trimmed V and J ends, which lost 4 bases and 6 bases, there was a span of 12 bases. From germline, CDR1 is LGHDT and CDR2 YNNKEL (reference sequence). The CDR3 sequence is 13 residues long. The sequence derives from a human donor in a cohort sampled during active COVID-19. This chain links TRBV3-1 (or the pseudogene TRBV3-2) with TRBJ1-1, with a weak D call TRBD1 (5 bases). Sample: peripheral blood. The CDR3: CASSLRGHPEAFF. DNA of the CDR3: TGTGCCAGCAGCCTCCGAGGACATCCTGAAGCTTTCTTT.